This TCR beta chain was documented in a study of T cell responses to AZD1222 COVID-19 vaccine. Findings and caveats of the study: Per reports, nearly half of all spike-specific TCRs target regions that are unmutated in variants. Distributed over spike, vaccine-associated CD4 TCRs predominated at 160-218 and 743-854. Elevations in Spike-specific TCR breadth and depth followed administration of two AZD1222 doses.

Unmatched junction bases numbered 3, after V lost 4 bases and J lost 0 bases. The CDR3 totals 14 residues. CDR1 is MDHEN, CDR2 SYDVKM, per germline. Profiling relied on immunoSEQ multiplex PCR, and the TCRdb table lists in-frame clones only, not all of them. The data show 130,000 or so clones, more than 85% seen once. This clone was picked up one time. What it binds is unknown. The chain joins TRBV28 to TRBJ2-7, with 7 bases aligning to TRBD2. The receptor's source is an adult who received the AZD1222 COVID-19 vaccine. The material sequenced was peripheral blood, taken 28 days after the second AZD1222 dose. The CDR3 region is CASSYPGGSYEQYF. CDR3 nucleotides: TGTGCCAGCAGTTACCCGGGGGGCTCCTACGAGCAGTACTTC.